This T cell receptor beta chain was sequenced during a study of blood T cells in healthy people across ages (dated by TCRdb to 2013 to 2016). About the study as a whole: In model experiments, template switching captured roughly one uniquely barcoded TCR beta cDNA molecule for every two T cells. To track age-related changes in TCR beta repertoire diversity, the study relied on deep sequencing normalized with unique cDNA molecular identifiers. Donors were grouped into four age groups: young (average approximately 15 years), middle-aged (approximately 41), aged (over 55) and long-lived (just over 80). Donors of different ages were randomly distributed across sequencing lanes to avoid experimental bias. The study analyzed two additional independent replicas of 1 million unique cDNA reads from the same blood draw for two donors, one aged 18 to 30 and one aged 80 or older.

Preparation of the library involved 5' RACE. Sequencer: Illumina HiSeq 2500. A second roughly 7 to 11 cycle PCR used a sample-barcoded 5' primer and a J-beta primer mix. A unique molecular identifier was introduced onto each TCR beta cDNA molecule by a template-switch 5' adaptor carrying 12 random nucleotides. Each sample yielded at least 2.5 million CDR3-containing paired-end reads. First-strand cDNA was synthesized from all RNA with the Mint cDNA synthesis kit, primed by a TRBC-specific oligonucleotide. After uracil-DNA glycosylase treatment, a first 18-cycle PCR used universal primers M1SS and BC2_uni_R on all cDNA. The paper's processing steps were these. Each sample was normalized by randomly selecting 1 million high-quality reads, each carrying a distinct molecular identifier. Reads with shared molecular identifiers were discarded instead of being binned into consensus sequences. MiTCR, with a Q25 quality threshold and the strictest error-elimination algorithm, was used for CDR3 identification, clonotype clustering and error correction. A nonparametric unseen species model using Euler transformation provided a lower-bound estimate of total TCR beta diversity. The public reads were reprocessed in TCRdb via fastp at Q25 and MiXCR, keeping in-frame beta chains. Each CDR3 protein appears once, grouped with its most common genes and DNA. The authors' filters were not applied to this entry. In this sample the table shows about 1.5 million distinct CDR3 sequences, approximately 43% of which occur a single time. The ten largest clones represent 4% of the sample.

Study-wide findings and limitations: There was a strong correlation between observed TCR beta diversity and the percentage of naive T cells measured by flow cytometry. Compared with the aged group, the long-lived group had more naive CD4+ T cells, fewer expanded clones and increased TCR diversity, a pattern suggesting age selection. As age increased, observed TCR beta diversity per million T cells dropped in a roughly linear way, and a significant reduction was already evident by age 40. Because the CMV infection status of the donors was unknown, age-related changes in expanded clonotypes may potentially have been confounded. Estimates of total diversity based on one million sequenced T cells were considered lower bounds and underestimates. Bulk unsorted PBMC profiling prevented conclusive comparison of naive and antigen-experienced compartments.

Remarks on this clonotype: The antigen it recognizes is unknown. The record has no base qualities; no much larger clone is one base away.

Donors were a few dozen systemically healthy Caucasian individuals from Russia aged roughly 6 to 95 years. Approximately 10 milliliters of peripheral blood were collected from each donor into EDTA-treated Vacutainer tubes. Ficoll-Paque density-gradient centrifugation was used to isolate PBMCs, with at least 6.5 million per sample. Trizol reagent was used to extract total RNA from PBMCs, with at least 6 micrograms per sample. Naive CD45RAhigh/CD27high T cell percentages were measured by flow cytometry on a PBMC aliquot from every donor. The CDR3 measures 16 amino acids from cysteine to phenylalanine. The only DNA kept is the CDR3, 48 bases in frame from the first base. The germline V gene (reference sequence) gives CDR1 as DFQATT and CDR2 as SNEGSKA.

The sample comprised blood. This TCR came from a woman aged 18-29 years in good health. This receptor chain uses TRBV20-1 and TRBJ2-1; TRBD2 lines up with 11 middle nucleotides. The better agreement between TRBJ2-7 and the DNA end casts doubt on the J call. The sequence in DNA is TGCAGTGCTGGTCTTACTAGCGGGAGCCTTTACAATGAGCAGTACTTC. Translated, this gives CSAGLTSGSLYNEQYF.